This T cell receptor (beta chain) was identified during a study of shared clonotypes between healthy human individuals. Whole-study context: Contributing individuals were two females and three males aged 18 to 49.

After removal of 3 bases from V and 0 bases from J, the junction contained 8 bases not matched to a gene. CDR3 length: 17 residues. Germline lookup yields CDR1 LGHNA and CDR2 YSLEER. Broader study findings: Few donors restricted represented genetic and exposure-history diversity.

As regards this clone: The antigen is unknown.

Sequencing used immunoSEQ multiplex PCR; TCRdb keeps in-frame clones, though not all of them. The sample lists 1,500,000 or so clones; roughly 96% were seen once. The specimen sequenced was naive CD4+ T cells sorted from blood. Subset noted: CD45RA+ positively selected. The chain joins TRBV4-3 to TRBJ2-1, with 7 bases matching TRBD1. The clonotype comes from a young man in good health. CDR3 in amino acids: CASSQLKTGSSYNEQFF. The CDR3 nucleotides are TGCGCCAGCAGCCAGCTAAAGACAGGGAGCTCCTACAATGAGCAGTTCTTC.